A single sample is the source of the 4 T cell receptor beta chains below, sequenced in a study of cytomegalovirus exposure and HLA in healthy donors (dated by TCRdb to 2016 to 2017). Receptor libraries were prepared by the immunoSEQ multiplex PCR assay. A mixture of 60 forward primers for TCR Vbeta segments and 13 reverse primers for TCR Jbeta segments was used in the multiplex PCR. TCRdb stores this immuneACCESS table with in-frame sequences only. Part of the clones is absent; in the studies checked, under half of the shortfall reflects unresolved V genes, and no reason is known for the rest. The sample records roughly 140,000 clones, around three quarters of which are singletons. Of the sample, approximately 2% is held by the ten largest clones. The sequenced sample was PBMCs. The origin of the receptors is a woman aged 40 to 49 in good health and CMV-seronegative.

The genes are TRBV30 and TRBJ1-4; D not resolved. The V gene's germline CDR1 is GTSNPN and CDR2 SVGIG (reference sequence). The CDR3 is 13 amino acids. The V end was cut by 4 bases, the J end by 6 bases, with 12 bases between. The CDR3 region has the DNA TGTGCCTGGACGACGGGGTTCTATGAAAAACTGTTTTTT. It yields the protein CAWTTGFYEKLFF.

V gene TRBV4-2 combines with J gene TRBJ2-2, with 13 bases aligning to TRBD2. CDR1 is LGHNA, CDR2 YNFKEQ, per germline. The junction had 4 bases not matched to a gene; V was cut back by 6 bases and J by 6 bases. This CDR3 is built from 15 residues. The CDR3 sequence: CASSTSGGDPGELFF. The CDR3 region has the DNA TGTGCCAGCAGTACTAGCGGGGGGGATCCCGGGGAGCTGTTTTTT.

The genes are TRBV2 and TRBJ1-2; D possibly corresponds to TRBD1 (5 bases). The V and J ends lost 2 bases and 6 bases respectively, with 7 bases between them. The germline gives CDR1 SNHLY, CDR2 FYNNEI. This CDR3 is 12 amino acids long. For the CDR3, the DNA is TGTGCCAGCAGTGAACAGGGAAATGGCTACACCTTC. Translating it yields CASSEQGNGYTF.

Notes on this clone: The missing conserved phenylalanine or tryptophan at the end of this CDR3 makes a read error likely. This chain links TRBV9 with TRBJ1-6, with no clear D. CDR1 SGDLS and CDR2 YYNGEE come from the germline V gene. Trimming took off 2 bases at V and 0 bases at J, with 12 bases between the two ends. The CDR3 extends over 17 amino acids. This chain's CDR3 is CASSVFAWSSYNSPLHL. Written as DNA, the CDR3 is TGTGCCAGCAGCGTGTTCGCCTGGAGCTCCTATAATTCACCCCTCCACCTT.